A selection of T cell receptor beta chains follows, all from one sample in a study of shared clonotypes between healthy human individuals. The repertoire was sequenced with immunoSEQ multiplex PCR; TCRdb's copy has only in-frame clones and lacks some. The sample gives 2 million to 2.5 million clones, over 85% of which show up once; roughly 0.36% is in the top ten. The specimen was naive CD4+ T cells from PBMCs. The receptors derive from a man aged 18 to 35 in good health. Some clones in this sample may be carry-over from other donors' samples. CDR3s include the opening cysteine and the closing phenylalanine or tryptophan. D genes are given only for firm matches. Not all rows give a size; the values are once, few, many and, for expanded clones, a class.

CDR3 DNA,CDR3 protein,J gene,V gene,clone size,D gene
TGTGCCAGCAGCCGTTCTGGGACTAGCGGCTCCTACGAGCAGTACTTC,CASSRSGTSGSYEQYF,TRBJ2-7,TRBV9,NA,TRBD2
TGTGCCAGCTCACCGACCGGGCTTAATGAAAAACTGTTTTTT,CASSPTGLNEKLFF,TRBJ1-4,TRBV18,NA,NA
TGTGCCAGCAGCAGGGGACTCCCCGGGGAGCAGTTCTTC,CASSRGLPGEQFF,TRBJ2-1,TRBV5-8,once,NA
TGCGCCAGCAGCCTAGGGACAGCGAACACCGGGGAGCTGTTTTTT,CASSLGTANTGELFF,TRBJ2-2,TRBV5-1,NA,TRBD1
TGTGCCAGCTCACTGTGGGACTACCGAAAAGACTACGAGCAGTACTTC,CASSLWDYRKDYEQYF,TRBJ2-7,TRBV18,NA,TRBD2
TGCGCCAGCAGCTTGGTTGGGCGAAGTAGCACAGATACGCAGTATTTT,CASSLVGRSSTDTQYF,TRBJ2-3,TRBV5-1,NA,NA
TGTGCCTGGAGTGAACCGGGACGGAACATCTATGGCTACACCTTC,CAWSEPGRNIYGYTF,TRBJ1-2,TRBV30,once,NA
TGTGCCAGCAGTTGGGGTATTCAGCCCCAGCATTTT,CASSWGIQPQHF,TRBJ1-5,TRBV28,NA,NA
TGTGCCAGCAGCTTAGTACAGGCCATCGAGCAGTACTTC,CASSLVQAIEQYF,TRBJ2-7,TRBV7-8,NA,NA
TGTGCCAGCAGCGTGCGTCTAGGGACCTACACCTTC,CASSVRLGTYTF,TRBJ1-2,TRBV5-5,NA,NA
TGTGCCAGCAGCGATCGGACTAGCGGGAGTACAGATACGCAGTATTTT,CASSDRTSGSTDTQYF,TRBJ2-3,TRBV7-3,NA,TRBD2
TGTGCCAGCAGCGGACTAGCGGGAAAAGAGACCCAGTACTTC,CASSGLAGKETQYF,TRBJ2-5,TRBV27,NA,TRBD2
TGTGCCAGCAGCAAATACCGGGACCCTCGTCTCTTC,CASSKYRDPRLF,TRBJ2-7,TRBV6-6,NA,NA
TGCAGTGCCTCAAGAGGTAGGGAGCAGTACTTC,CSASRGREQYF,TRBJ2-7,TRBV20-1,once,NA
TGTGCCAGCAGGACGGGTTATAGCAATCAGCCCCAGCATTTT,CASRTGYSNQPQHF,TRBJ1-5,TRBV28,NA,NA
TGCAGCGTTGATCAGGGTGGGCACGAGCAGTACTTC,CSVDQGGHEQYF,TRBJ2-7,TRBV29-1,NA,NA
TGTGCCAGCAGATCAAGGAGGAGCGGGAGGGTTCTGAATACGCAGTATTTT,CASRSRRSGRVLNTQYF,TRBJ2-3,TRBV5-4,NA,TRBD2
TGTGCCAGTAGTATAGGTCCAGGGACCTACGAGCAGTACTTC,CASSIGPGTYEQYF,TRBJ2-7,TRBV19,NA,NA
TGTGCCAGCAGCCCTGGGCGGAGCTCCTACGAGCAGTACTTC,CASSPGRSSYEQYF,TRBJ2-7,TRBV7-7,once,NA
TGTGCCAGCAGCGCCGGGACAGACTTTATGAACACTGAAGCTTTCTTT,CASSAGTDFMNTEAFF,TRBJ1-1,TRBV7-2,few,TRBD1
TGTGCCAGCAGTGCAAACAGGGGAGGCACCGGGGAGCTGTTTTTT,CASSANRGGTGELFF,TRBJ2-2,TRBV2,NA,NA
TGTGCCAGCAGCCCCGGGCGGGCTAGCACAGATACGCAGTATTTT,CASSPGRASTDTQYF,TRBJ2-3,TRBV11-3,NA,NA
TGTGCCAGCAGCCCGAACCCAGAGGGCCAAGAGACCCAGTACTTC,CASSPNPEGQETQYF,TRBJ2-5,TRBV5-4,once,NA
TGCGCCAGCAGCCCGGCCCGGGGTGCTGGTGGCTACACCTTC,CASSPARGAGGYTF,TRBJ1-2,TRBV5-1,NA,NA
TGTGCCAGCAGCGGGACGGACGTCTGGGGCAATCAGCCCCAGCATTTT,CASSGTDVWGNQPQHF,TRBJ1-5,TRBV9,few,NA
TGTGCCAGCAGCCAAGTTTACCGCGACGAGCAGTACTTC,CASSQVYRDEQYF,TRBJ2-7,TRBV4-2,NA,NA
TGTGCCATCAGTGAGTGTTGGCAGCAATCAGCCCAGCATTTT,CAISECWQQSAQHF,TRBJ1-5,TRBV10-3,NA,NA
TGTGCCAGCGAGGGACAGCCGAACACTGAAGCTTTCTTT,CASEGQPNTEAFF,TRBJ1-1,TRBV25-1,NA,TRBD1
TGTGCCAGCAGCTCGACAGGGATGGGAGAAAAACTGTTTTTT,CASSSTGMGEKLFF,TRBJ1-4,TRBV5-4,NA,TRBD1
TGTGCCAGCAGCTCTCGACAGCCTAACTATGGCTACACCTTC,CASSSRQPNYGYTF,TRBJ1-2,TRBV7-2,NA,NA
TGTGCCAGCGACACAGTCTATCCCTACAATGAGCAGTTCTTC,CASDTVYPYNEQFF,TRBJ2-1,TRBV28,NA,NA
TGTGCCAGCAGCCGAGGTTTGGGACAGGGAGGCGGTGGCTACACCTTC,CASSRGLGQGGGGYTF,TRBJ1-2,TRBV5-6,NA,TRBD1
TGTGCCAGCAGCCCTGGCGGGCTCACAGATACGCAGTATTTT,CASSPGGLTDTQYF,TRBJ2-3,TRBV7-2,NA,NA
TGTGCCAGCAGGCTAGCGGGAGCAGACAATGAGCAGTTCTTC,CASRLAGADNEQFF,TRBJ2-1,TRBV6-1,NA,TRBD2
TGTGCCAGCAGTTTCGCGAACCTCAGGGGGGAGGCCTACGAGCAGTACTTC,CASSFANLRGEAYEQYF,TRBJ2-7,TRBV28,once,NA
TGTGCCAGCAGAAAGGTTACAGGGGGCTTCGACGAGCAGTACTTC,CASRKVTGGFDEQYF,TRBJ2-7,TRBV6-6,NA,TRBD1
TGTGCCAGCAGTACTCCCGGACGGGCTACCTTCTCTGGCTACACCTTC,CASSTPGRATFSGYTF,TRBJ1-2,TRBV28,NA,NA
TGTGCCTCCCAGAGGGGGAGGGAAAACGCGAACACCGGGGAGCTGTTTTTT,CASQRGRENANTGELFF,TRBJ2-2,TRBV5-4,NA,NA
TGTGCCAGTAGGAGGACAGGGGAACGAGAGGGCTATGGCTACACCTTC,CASRRTGEREGYGYTF,TRBJ1-2,TRBV19,NA,TRBD1
TGCGCCAGCAGCGGACAGGGAATCTCCGAAAAACTGTTTTTT,CASSGQGISEKLFF,TRBJ1-4,TRBV5-1,once,TRBD1
TGTGCCAGCAGCCCCGGGACAGGGAAAGAGACCCAGTACTTC,CASSPGTGKETQYF,TRBJ2-5,TRBV7-6,NA,TRBD1
TGCGCCAGCAGCTTGGGGCCTCTAGCGGGAGAGCTCGACGAGCAGTACTTC,CASSLGPLAGELDEQYF,TRBJ2-7,TRBV5-1,NA,TRBD2
TGCAGCGTCGCCGGGACAGGGAATCAGCCCCAGCATTTT,CSVAGTGNQPQHF,TRBJ1-5,TRBV29-1,NA,TRBD1
TGTGCCAGCAGTTTATTGGGCACCAGGGGTCAGGACGGGGCCCTGTACGAGCAGTACTTC,CASSLLGTRGQDGALYEQYF,TRBJ2-7,TRBV28,NA,NA
TGTGCCAGCAGTCGAGCCGGGACGTTGTACGAGCAGTACTTC,CASSRAGTLYEQYF,TRBJ2-7,TRBV27,NA,NA
TGTGCCAGTAAGGCCGGGCGCGGGAGGGACGAGCAGTACTTC,CASKAGRGRDEQYF,TRBJ2-7,TRBV19,NA,TRBD2